What follows are 9 T cell receptor beta chains derived from one specimen sequenced in a study of response to subunit inactivated influenza vaccine. MiXCR was run by TCRdb on the RT-PCR reads, yielding one entry per CDR3 protein. Among 450,000 to 600,000 distinct CDR3 sequences listed, about 7.2% were seen once. Here the sequenced sample was PBMCs from blood, taken around 25 months after vaccination. The receptors were gathered from a man aged 45 to 70 who received an inactivated influenza vaccine.

This clonotype came up many times. The V gene is TRBV2, the J gene TRBJ2-7, with TRBD2 identical over 13 bases. Germline values: CDR1 SNHLY, CDR2 FYNNEI. The CDR3 is made up of 15 amino acids. V trimming: 3 bases; J trimming: 3 bases; junction bases outside the gene matches: 2. In nucleotides, the CDR3 is TGTGCCAGCAGTGAGACTAGCGGGAGGTTCTACGAGCAGTACTTC. Residues: CASSETSGRFYEQYF.

This clonotype was observed a few times. V gene TRBV19 combines with J gene TRBJ2-5; 7 nucleotides line up with TRBD1. The germline V gene has CDR1 LNHDA and CDR2 SQIVND (reference sequence). The ends lost 4 bases at V and 5 bases at J; junction bases unmatched: 7. This CDR3 contains 14 residues. CDR3 amino acids: CASSTTGRGETQYF. CDR3 coding DNA: TGTGCCAGTAGTACGACAGGGAGAGGCGAGACCCAGTACTTC.

This clonotype was found many times. The V gene is TRBV28, the J gene TRBJ1-5; 9 bases match TRBD1. Germline V gene sequence: CDR1 MDHEN, CDR2 SYDVKM. V shed 5 bases and J 4 bases; nucleotides not matched to a gene: 9. There are 16 residues in the CDR3. This CDR3 reads CASSPTQGASNQPQHF. CDR3 in DNA: TGTGCCAGCAGTCCGACACAGGGGGCTTCAAATCAGCCCCAGCATTTT.

The chain couples TRBV5-1 to TRBJ2-3; 9 nucleotides line up with TRBD2. In germline, CDR1 is SGHRS, CDR2 YFSETQ. The CDR3 has 16 residues. V was clipped by 0 bases and J by 3 bases; unmatched bases: 5. CDR3 bases: TGCGCCAGCAGCTTGGGACTAGCGGAGGATACAGATACGCAGTATTTT. It codes for CASSLGLAEDTDTQYF.

There are many counts of this clonotype. This chain joins TRBV10-3 and TRBJ2-7; D is perhaps TRBD1 (6 bases). Germline V CDR1 and CDR2: ENHRY, SYGVKD. V was cut by 3 bases and J by 2 bases, with 20 bases left in between. The CDR3 extends over 17 amino acids. CDR3 nucleotides: TGTGCCATCAGTGAAGGACTTGGGGCAGGGGATACCTACGAGCAGTACTTC. Encoded protein: CAISEGLGAGDTYEQYF.

This clonotype has just a few counts. The chain employs TRBV10-3 and TRBJ1-1; 7 bases match TRBD1. The CDR3 extends over 16 amino acids. Germline values: CDR1 ENHRY, CDR2 SYGVKD. V was clipped by 2 bases and J by 1 base; unmatched bases: 7. CDR3 sequence (DNA): TGTGCCATCAGTGAGCCACGACAGGGTGGGAACACTGAAGCTTTCTTT. This encodes CAISEPRQGGNTEAFF.

In its sample, this clonotype was seen many times. This rearrangement joins TRBV18 to TRBJ1-1, with D perhaps matching TRBD1 (5 bases). The germline CDR1 and CDR2 sequences are KGHSH and LQKENI. The CDR3 is 13 amino acids. The V end lost 6 bases, the J end lost 5 bases, and 13 bases lay between the germline ends. CDR3 DNA sequence: TGTGCCAGCTCGCGCAGTGGGGGTACTGAAGCTTTCTTT. Amino acids: CASSRSGGTEAFF.

This clonotype has more than one count but fewer than ten. This chain uses TRBV7-2 with TRBJ2-3, with 11 positions matching TRBD1. CDR3 length: 17 amino acids. The germline gives CDR1 SGHTA, CDR2 FQGNSA. J lost 3 bases, V lost 1 base, and 6 bases had no gene match. CDR3 amino acids: CASSLVGTGGGTDTQYF. The CDR3 DNA reads as TGTGCCAGCAGCTTAGTCGGGACAGGGGGTGGGACAGATACGCAGTATTTT.

This clonotype was recorded a few times. V is TRBV5-1 and J is TRBJ2-3; a possible D gene is TRBD1 (5 bases). Germline assignment: CDR1 SGHRS and CDR2 YFSETQ. Trimming removed 1 base from V and 5 bases from J, with 17 bases in between. The CDR3 spans 16 residues. CDR3 in amino acids: CASSLIGLGAQDTQYF. The DNA of the CDR3 is TGCGCCAGCAGCTTGATAGGTTTAGGGGCGCAAGATACGCAGTATTTT.